One sample yielded the 12 T cell receptor beta chains listed below, sequenced in a study of blood T cell repertoires in COVID-19. Here immunoSEQ multiplex PCR was the method, and the copy in TCRdb shows in-frame clones only, minus some. This sample yields nearly 300,000 clones, of which about 88% are seen a single time; about 1.6% belongs to the top ten. The sequenced sample was peripheral blood. Receptors originate from a human donor with COVID-19, enrolled during active disease. The donor label of this sample is uncertain.

The chain links TRBV3-1 (or the pseudogene TRBV3-2) to TRBJ2-5; 7 nucleotides align to TRBD2. This CDR3 is built from 16 residues. Germline lookup yields CDR1 LGHDT and CDR2 YNNKEL (reference sequence). V gave up 4 bases and J gave up 7 bases; unmatched junction bases: 15. The CDR3 here is CASSPWNRRTGGTQYF. The CDR3, as DNA: TGTGCCAGCAGCCCTTGGAACCGCCGAACGGGGGGGACCCAGTACTTC.

This clone came up a few times. The chain recombines TRBV4-3 with TRBJ1-4; 7 positions match TRBD1. There are 16 residues in the CDR3. Trimming took 4 bases from V and 8 from J; bases not matched to a gene: 13. From germline, CDR1 is LGHNA and CDR2 YSLEER. The CDR3 DNA follows: TGCGCCAGCAGCCTCAGGGCAGGGGGAGGACGGGAAAAACTGTTTTTT. This sequence encodes CASSLRAGGGREKLFF.

The sample holds a few counts of this clone. The rearrangement joins TRBV7-8 to TRBJ1-4, with TRBD1 identical over 7 bases. The CDR3 is made up of 15 amino acids. Unmatched junction bases numbered 7, after V lost 5 bases and J lost 4 bases. From germline, CDR1 is SGHVS and CDR2 FQNEAQ. CDR3 sequence reads: CASSPRQGFNEKLFF. CDR3 coding DNA: TGTGCCAGCAGCCCTCGACAGGGTTTTAATGAAAAACTGTTTTTT. Drawing the rest from reference TRBV7-8 and TRBJ1-4, the complete variable domain is GAGVSQSPRYKVAKRGQDVALRCDPISGHVSLFWYQQALGQGPEFLTYFQNEAQLDKSGLPSDRFFAERPEGSVSTLKIQRTQQEDSAVYLCASSPRQGFNEKLFFGSGTQLSVL.

This clone was seen only once. The CDR3 DNA follows: TGTGCCAGTAGTCAAGTCCAGGGGCTAAGAACTGAAGCTTTCTTT. Amino acid sequence: CASSQVQGLRTEAFF. V gene TRBV19 combines with J gene TRBJ1-1, with D perhaps TRBD1 (6 bases). CDR3 size: 15 residues. The germline CDR1 and CDR2 sequences are LNHDA and SQIVND (reference sequence). V was pared by 5 bases and J by 5 bases, with 18 bases between.

The rearrangement joins TRBV30 to TRBJ2-7; 7 positions agree with TRBD2. The germline gives CDR1 GTSNPN, CDR2 SVGIG (reference sequence). The CDR3 runs to 15 residues. V was pared by 3 bases and J by 3 bases, with 11 bases of the junction left unmatched. The CDR3 DNA is TGTGCCTGGAGATCATGGGGAGGGGAGAACTACGAGCAGTACTTC. As protein: CAWRSWGGENYEQYF.

V gene TRBV5-6 combines with J gene TRBJ1-5; D is possibly TRBD1 (6 bases). V was cut by 4 bases and J by 7 bases, with 18 bases left in between. The CDR3 length is 15 residues. Germline V gene sequence: CDR1 SGHDT, CDR2 YYEEEE. CDR3 nucleotide sequence: TGTGCCAGCAGCAGCTGGGGGGGCGCGAGGCAGCCCCAGCATTTT. Protein sequence: CASSSWGGARQPQHF.

This rearrangement joins TRBV25-1 to TRBJ2-7; the D is unclear. There are 10 residues in the CDR3. The V gene's germline CDR1 is MGHDK and CDR2 SYGVNS. Between the trimmed V and J ends, which lost 9 bases and 2 bases, there was a span of 5 bases. Here the CDR3 DNA reads TGTGCCAGTGACACCTACGAGCAGTACTTC. Its translation: CASDTYEQYF.

V gene TRBV10-2 combines with J gene TRBJ2-3; 10 bases map to TRBD1. CDR1 and CDR2 (germline): WSHSY, SAAADI. Trimming removed 6 bases from V and 2 bases from J; junction bases left unmatched: 11. The CDR3 consists of 17 residues. CDR3 residues: CASSKPGTGDPTDTQYF. CDR3 nucleotides: TGCGCCAGCAGCAAACCCGGGACAGGGGACCCCACAGATACGCAGTATTTT.

Regarding this clone: This same CDR3 is encoded by further DNA sequences in the sample. This chain connects TRBV7-3 to TRBJ2-3; TRBD2 aligns across 7 bases. The trim removed 2 bases at V and 2 bases at J, leaving 1 base unmatched. The CDR3 loop spans 14 amino acids. Germline-derived CDR1 and CDR2 are SGHTA and FQGTGA. The CDR3 spells CASSLAGATDTQYF. CDR3 nucleotides: TGTGCCAGCAGCTTAGCGGGAGCCACAGATACGCAGTATTTT.

The chain carries TRBV30 and TRBJ2-4, with D uncertain. Per the germline V gene, CDR1 is GTSNPN and CDR2 is SVGIG (reference sequence). The CDR3 is 15 residues long. V shed 3 bases and J shed 3 bases, with 15 bases lying between them. The DNA for the CDR3 is TGTGCCTGGAGCCCCCCGGGTCGGATCAAAAACATTCAGTACTTC. This sequence encodes CAWSPPGRIKNIQYF.

This chain links TRBV19 with TRBJ1-5, with a possible D match to TRBD1 (6 bases). V gave up 8 bases and J gave up 2 bases, with 16 bases separating them. The length of the CDR3 is 15 residues. The V gene's germline CDR1 is LNHDA and CDR2 SQIVND (reference sequence). CDR3 amino acids: CASVSARGRNQPQHF. The CDR3 DNA follows: TGTGCCAGTGTCTCCGCCAGGGGTCGCAATCAGCCCCAGCATTTT.

The CDR3 DNA follows: TGTGCCAGCAGCCCATTTGGGACTAGCGGGTTCTCCTACGAGCAGTACTTC. This gives the protein CASSPFGTSGFSYEQYF. This chain connects TRBV11-2 to TRBJ2-7, with 12 bases lining up with TRBD2. The CDR3 extends over 17 amino acids. CDR1 SGHAT and CDR2 FQNNGV come from the germline V gene. The junction had 8 bases not matched to a gene; V was cut back by 5 bases and J by 0 bases.